This TCR beta chain was captured in a study of cytomegalovirus exposure and HLA in healthy donors. 13 Jbeta primers and 60 Vbeta primers were used for the PCR. Method: immunoSEQ multiplex PCR; TCRdb's copy keeps in-frame clones and lacks some. Among roughly 130,000 clones listed, 75% to 85% were seen once. CDR3 size: 15 residues. V lost 5 bases and J lost 0, with 13 bases in between. CDR1 and CDR2 from the germline V gene are KGHSH and LQKENI. The TCR sequence derives from a man aged 18 to 30 in good health and CMV-seronegative. Specimen: PBMCs. V and J are TRBV18 and TRBJ1-1; possible D gene TRBD1, 6 bases. CDR3 in DNA: TGTGCCAGCTCATCGGGGAGGGGGATGAACACTGAAGCTTTCTTT. This sequence encodes CASSSGRGMNTEAFF.